This TCR beta chain originates from a study of cytomegalovirus exposure and HLA in healthy donors. Study-level findings and limits: The dataset shows that most TCR sequences were rare, while some public TCRs occurred in many donors.

Vbeta (60) and Jbeta (13) primers were used in the PCR. Assay used: immunoSEQ multiplex PCR; TCRdb lists only in-frame clones, some missing. The data contain roughly 110,000 clones, over 75% of them seen just once; the ten biggest clones take up approximately 2.1%. As for the donors, each was a healthy bone marrow donor. Unrecorded immune exposure was likely among donors, who were nominally healthy when sampled. This clone was detected once. Its antigen is unidentified. The ends were cut back, 3 bases at V and 8 bases at J, with 15 bases in the middle. Germline V gene data show CDR1 as SGDLS and CDR2 as YYNGEE. This CDR3 contains 15 residues.

The V call is TRBV9, the J call TRBJ1-6; possibly TRBD1 for D (5 bases). The source material was PBMCs. This clonotype was obtained from a young man in good health and CMV-seronegative. CDR3 residues: CASSAVGQLYSPLHF. In nucleotides, the CDR3 is TGTGCCAGCAGCGCCGTGGGGCAGCTCTATTCACCCCTCCACTTT. Full variable domain (rest looked up from reference TRBV9 and TRBJ1-6): DSGVTQTPKHLITATGQRVTLRCSPRSGDLSVYWYQQSLDQGLQFLIQYYNGEERAKGNILERFSAQQFPDLHSELNLSSLELGDSALYFCASSAVGQLYSPLHFGNGTRLTVT.